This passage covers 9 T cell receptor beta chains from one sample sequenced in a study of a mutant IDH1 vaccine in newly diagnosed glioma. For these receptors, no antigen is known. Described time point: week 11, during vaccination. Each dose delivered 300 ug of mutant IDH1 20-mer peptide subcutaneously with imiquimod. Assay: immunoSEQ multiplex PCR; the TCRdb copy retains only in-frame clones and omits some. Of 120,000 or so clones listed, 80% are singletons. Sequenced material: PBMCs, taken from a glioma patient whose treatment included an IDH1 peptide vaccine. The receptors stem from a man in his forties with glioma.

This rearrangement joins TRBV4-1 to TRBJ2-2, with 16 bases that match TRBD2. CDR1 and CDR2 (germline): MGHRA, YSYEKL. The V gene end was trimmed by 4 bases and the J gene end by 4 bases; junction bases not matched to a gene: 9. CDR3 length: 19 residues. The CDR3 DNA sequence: TGCGCCAGCAGCCCCCTAGGGACTAGCGGGGGGGCGGGCACCGGGGAGCTGTTTTTT. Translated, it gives CASSPLGTSGGAGTGELFF.

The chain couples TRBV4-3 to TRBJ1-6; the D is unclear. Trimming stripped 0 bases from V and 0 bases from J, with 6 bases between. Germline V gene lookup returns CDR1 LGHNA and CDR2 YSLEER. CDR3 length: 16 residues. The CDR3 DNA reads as TGCGCCAGCAGCCAAGATTTCAGCTCCTATAATTCACCCCTCCACTTT. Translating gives CASSQDFSSYNSPLHF.

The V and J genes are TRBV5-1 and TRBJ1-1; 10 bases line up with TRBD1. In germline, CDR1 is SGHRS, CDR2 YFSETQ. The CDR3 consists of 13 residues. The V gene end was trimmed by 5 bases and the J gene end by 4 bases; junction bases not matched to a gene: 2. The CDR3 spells CASSWTGGTEAFF. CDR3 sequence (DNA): TGCGCCAGCAGTTGGACAGGGGGCACTGAAGCTTTCTTT.

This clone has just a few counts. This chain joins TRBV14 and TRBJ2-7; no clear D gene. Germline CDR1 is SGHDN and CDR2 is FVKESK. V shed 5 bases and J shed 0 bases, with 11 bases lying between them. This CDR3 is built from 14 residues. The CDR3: CASSSVLSSYEQYF. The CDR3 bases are TGTGCCAGCAGCTCGGTCCTTAGCTCCTACGAGCAGTACTTC. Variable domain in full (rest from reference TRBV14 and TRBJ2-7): EAGVTQFPSHSVIEKGQTVTLRCDPISGHDNLYWYRRVMGKEIKFLLHFVKESKQDESGMPNNRFLAERTGGTYSTLKVQPAELEDSGVYFCASSSVLSSYEQYFGPGTRLTVT.

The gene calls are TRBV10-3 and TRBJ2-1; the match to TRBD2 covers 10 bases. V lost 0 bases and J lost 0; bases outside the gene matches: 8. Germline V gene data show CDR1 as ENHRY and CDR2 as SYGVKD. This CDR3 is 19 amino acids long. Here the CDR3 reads CAISESLAGGLSSYNEQFF. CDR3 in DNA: TGTGCCATCAGTGAGTCTTTAGCGGGGGGCCTAAGCTCCTACAATGAGCAGTTCTTC.

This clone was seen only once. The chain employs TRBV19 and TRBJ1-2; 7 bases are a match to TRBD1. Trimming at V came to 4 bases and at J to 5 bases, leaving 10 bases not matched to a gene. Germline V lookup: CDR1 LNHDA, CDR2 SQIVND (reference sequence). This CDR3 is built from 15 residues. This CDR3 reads CASSTRQGSGYGYTF. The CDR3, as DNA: TGTGCCAGTAGTACCAGACAGGGTTCTGGTTATGGCTACACCTTC. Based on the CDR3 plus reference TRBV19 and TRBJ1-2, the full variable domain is DGGITQSPKYLFRKEGQNVTLSCEQNLNHDAMYWYRQDPGQGLRLIYYSQIVNDFQKGDIAEGYSVSREKKESFPLTVTSAQKNPTAFYLCASSTRQGSGYGYTFGSGTRLTVV.

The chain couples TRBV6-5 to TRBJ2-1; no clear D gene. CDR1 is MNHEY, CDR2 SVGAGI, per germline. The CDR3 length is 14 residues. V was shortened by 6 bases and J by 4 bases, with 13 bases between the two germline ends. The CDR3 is CASSPLPSYNEQFF. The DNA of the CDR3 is TGTGCCAGCAGCCCCCTCCCCTCTTACAATGAGCAGTTCTTC.

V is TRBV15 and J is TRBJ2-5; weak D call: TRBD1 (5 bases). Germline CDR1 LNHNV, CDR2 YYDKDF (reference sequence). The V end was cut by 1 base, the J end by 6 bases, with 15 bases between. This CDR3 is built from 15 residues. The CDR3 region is CATSRVGPTKQTQYF. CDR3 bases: TGTGCCACCAGCAGAGTGGGGCCTACTAAACAGACCCAGTACTTC.

The CDR3 sequence: CASSPRDSYFQETQYF. The DNA for the CDR3 is TGTGCCAGCAGCCCCCGGGACTCCTATTTCCAAGAGACCCAGTACTTC. This rearrangement joins TRBV7-2 to TRBJ2-5; D possibly corresponds to TRBD2 (6 bases). Germline V gene sequence: CDR1 SGHTA, CDR2 FQGNSA. CDR3 size: 16 residues. V lost 5 bases, J lost 1 base, and 17 bases lay in between. Full variable domain (missing parts from reference TRBV7-2 and TRBJ2-5): GAGVSQSPSNKVTEKGKDVELRCDPISGHTALYWYRQSLGQGLEFLIYFQGNSAPDKSGLPSDRFSAERTGGSVSTLTIQRTQQEDSAVYLCASSPRDSYFQETQYFGPGTRLLVL.